These 3 T cell receptor beta chains originate from one sample sequenced in a study of CD8 T cells in ankylosing spondylitis. TCRdb called the 5' RACE reads again in MiXCR, with one record for every CDR3 protein. This table holds approximately 350,000 distinct CDR3 sequences, roughly 15% found once. The sequencing input was blood, either unsorted or a sorted T cell fraction (not recorded which). These receptors came from a male donor with ankylosing spondylitis or in good health (not recorded which).

The chain carries TRBV10-3 and TRBJ2-6; D is unclear. CDR1 and CDR2 (germline): ENHRY, SYGVKD. There are 16 residues in the CDR3. V was trimmed by 3 bases and J by 0 bases, leaving 9 bases between them. Here the CDR3 reads CAISDGAHSGANVLTF. CDR3 bases: TGTGCCATCAGTGATGGCGCTCACTCTGGGGCCAACGTCCTGACTTTC.

The chain recombines TRBV4-2 with TRBJ2-4; 9 positions agree with TRBD1. V lost 3 bases to trimming and J lost 0 bases; unmatched junction nucleotides: 9. This CDR3 comprises 18 residues. Germline CDR1 and CDR2: LGHNA and YNFKEQ. The chain's CDR3 is CASSQADRGGLAKNIQYF. The CDR3 region has the DNA TGTGCCAGCAGCCAGGCGGACAGGGGTGGACTAGCCAAAAACATTCAGTACTTC.

This sequence joins TRBV6-1 and TRBJ2-2; TRBD1 agrees at 8 bases. Germline-derived CDR1 and CDR2 are MNHNS and SASEGT. This CDR3 is 15 amino acids long. The V and J ends lost 6 bases and 4 bases, in that order; junction bases with no gene match: 7. The CDR3 region is CASSETGGFTGELFF. The CDR3, as DNA: TGTGCCAGCAGCGAAACAGGGGGGTTCACCGGGGAGCTGTTTTTT.